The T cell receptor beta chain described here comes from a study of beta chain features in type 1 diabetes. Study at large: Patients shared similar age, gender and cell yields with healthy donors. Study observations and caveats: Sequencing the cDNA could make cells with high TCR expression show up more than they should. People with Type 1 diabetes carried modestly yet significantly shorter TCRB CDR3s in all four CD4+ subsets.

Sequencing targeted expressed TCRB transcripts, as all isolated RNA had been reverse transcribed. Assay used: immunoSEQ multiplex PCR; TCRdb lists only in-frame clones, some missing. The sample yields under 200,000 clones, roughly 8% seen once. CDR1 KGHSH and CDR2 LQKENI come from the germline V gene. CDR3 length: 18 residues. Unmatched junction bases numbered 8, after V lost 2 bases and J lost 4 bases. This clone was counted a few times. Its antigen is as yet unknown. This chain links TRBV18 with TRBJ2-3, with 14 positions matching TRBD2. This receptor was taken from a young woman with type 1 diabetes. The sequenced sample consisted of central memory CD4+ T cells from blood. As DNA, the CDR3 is TGTGCCAGCTCACCAGTGACTAGCGGGGGGGCATCATCAGATACGCAGTATTTT. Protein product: CASSPVTSGGASSDTQYF. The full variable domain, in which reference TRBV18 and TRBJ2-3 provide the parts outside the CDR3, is NAGVMQNPRHLVRRRGQEARLRCSPMKGHSHVYWYRQLPEEGLKFMVYLQKENIIDESGMPKERFSAEFPKEGPSILRIQQVVRGDSAAYFCASSPVTSGGASSDTQYFGPGTRLTVL.